Included here is one TCR beta chain sequence, with context. The clone's antigen remains unknown. No per-base quality is available; no much larger clone lies one base away. The sample originates from a study of blood T cell repertoires in COVID-19 (dated by TCRdb to about 2020). Background on the whole study: Samples from collaborators originated in the United States, Italy and Spain and spanned both the acute and convalescent phases of COVID-19. Nearly every sample came with metadata listing a de-identified subject ID, COVID-19 status, age in years and sex. The samples were drawn from two sources: the first 160 participants of the ongoing ImmuneRACE study, and over 1,000 subjects contributed by 6 global collaborators. The dataset comprised deeply sampled blood TCRbeta repertoires from subjects exposed to, actively infected with, or recovered from COVID-19. The repertoires were released in a freely available public database meant as a resource for research on the immune response to SARS-CoV-2. Where available, HLA class I and class II types were taken from metadata supplied by the sample provider and were not determined by assay-based typing. The material from the prospective study consisted of cDNA or gDNA derived from T cells, B-cell-depleted T cells, or PBMCs. The research as a whole found: Clinical and demographic metadata were provided uncurated, with the amount varying by source and participant.

One collaborating source in Seattle enrolled patients during active infection and followed them longitudinally through the course of disease. Collaborating institutions collected whole blood in K2EDTA tubes following their own protocols. Collaborator samples were shipped for TCRbeta analysis as frozen whole blood, isolated PBMCs, or DNA extracted from either sample type. The immunoSEQ Assay, a bias-controlled multiplex PCR, was used to amplify TCRbeta CDR3 regions from genomic DNA. The paper's data handling went like this. The number of nucleated cells in each sample was estimated by amplification of reference gene primers within the assay. To quantify the absolute abundance of each unique TCRbeta CDR3 rearrangement, sequence reads were collapsed and filtered. For each sample, productive Simpson clonality was calculated by taking the square root of Simpson's diversity index across productive rearrangements. TCRdb limited this immuneACCESS table to in-frame rearrangements with V and J called. A share of clones is missing; checked studies link under half to unresolved V genes, and the rest is unexplained. Clone size and the V and J calls come from that table; the DNA yielded D and trimming. The sample table lists 200,000 or so clones, 70% to 90% of them with a count of one. Of the sample, under 3.5% is held by the ten largest clones.

The sequenced material came from peripheral blood. This clonotype originated in a young man with COVID-19, enrolled during active disease.

The bases read TGCGCCAGCAGCCAAGGAGGTGCGGCGGACGAGCAGTACTTC. This codes for CASSQGGAADEQYF. This chain joins TRBV4-3 to TRBJ2-7, with the D gene not clear enough to name. V lost 1 base and J lost 5 bases; the stretch between them is 12 bases long. Including cysteine and phenylalanine, the CDR3 has 14 amino acids. The only DNA kept is the CDR3, 42 bases in frame from the first base. CDR1 and CDR2 are drawn from the germline V gene: LGHNA, YSLEER.